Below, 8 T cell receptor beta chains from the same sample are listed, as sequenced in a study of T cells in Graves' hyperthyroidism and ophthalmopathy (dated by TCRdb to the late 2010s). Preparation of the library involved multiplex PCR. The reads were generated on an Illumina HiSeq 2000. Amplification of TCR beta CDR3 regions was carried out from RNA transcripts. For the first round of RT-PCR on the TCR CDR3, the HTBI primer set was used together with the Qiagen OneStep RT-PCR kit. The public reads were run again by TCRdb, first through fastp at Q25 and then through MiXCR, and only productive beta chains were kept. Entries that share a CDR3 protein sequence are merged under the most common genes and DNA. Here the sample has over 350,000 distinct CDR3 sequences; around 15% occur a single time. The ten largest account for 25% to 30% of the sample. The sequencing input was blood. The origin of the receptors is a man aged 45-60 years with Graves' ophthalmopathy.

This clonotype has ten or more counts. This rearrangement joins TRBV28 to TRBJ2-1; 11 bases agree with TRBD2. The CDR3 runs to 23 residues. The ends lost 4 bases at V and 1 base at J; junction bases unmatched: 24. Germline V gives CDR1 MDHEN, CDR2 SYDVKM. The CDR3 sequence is CASSSPRQETAGVAGGSYNEQFF. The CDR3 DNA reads TGTGCCAGCAGTTCTCCCAGACAAGAGACTGCAGGGGTAGCGGGAGGGTCCTACAATGAGCAGTTCTTC.

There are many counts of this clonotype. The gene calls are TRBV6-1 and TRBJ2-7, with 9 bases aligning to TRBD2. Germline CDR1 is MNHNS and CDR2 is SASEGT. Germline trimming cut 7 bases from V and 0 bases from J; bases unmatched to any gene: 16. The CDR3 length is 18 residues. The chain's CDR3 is CASNPDLGREGSSYEQYF. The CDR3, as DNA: TGTGCCAGCAACCCCGATTTGGGGCGGGAGGGCAGCTCCTACGAGCAGTACTTC.

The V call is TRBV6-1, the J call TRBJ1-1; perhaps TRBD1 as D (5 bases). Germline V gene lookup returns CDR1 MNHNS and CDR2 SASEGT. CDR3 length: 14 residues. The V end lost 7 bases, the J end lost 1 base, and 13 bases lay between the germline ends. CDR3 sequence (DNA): TGTGCCAGCATGGAAATAGGGACGAACACTGAAGCTTTCTTT. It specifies CASMEIGTNTEAFF.

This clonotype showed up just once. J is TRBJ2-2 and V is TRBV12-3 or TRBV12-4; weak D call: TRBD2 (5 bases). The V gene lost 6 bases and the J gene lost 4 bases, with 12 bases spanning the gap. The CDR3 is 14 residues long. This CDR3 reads CASRMGAGTGELFF. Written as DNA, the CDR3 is TGTGCCAGCAGGATGGGCGCGGGCACCGGGGAGCTGTTTTTT.

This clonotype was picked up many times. Here the CDR3 DNA reads TGTGCCAGCAGACCGGGGGAGAAAAACATTCAGTACTTC. Its protein product is CASRPGEKNIQYF. This chain joins TRBV7-9 and TRBJ2-4; D is possibly TRBD2 (6 bases). Germline lookup yields CDR1 SEHNR and CDR2 FQNEAQ (reference sequence). V gave up 6 bases and J gave up 4 bases, with 10 bases separating them. This CDR3 has 13 residues.

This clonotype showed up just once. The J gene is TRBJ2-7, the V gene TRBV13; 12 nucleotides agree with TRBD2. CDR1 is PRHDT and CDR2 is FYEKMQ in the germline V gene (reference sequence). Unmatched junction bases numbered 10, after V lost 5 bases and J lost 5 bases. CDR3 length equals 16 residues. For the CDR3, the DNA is TGTGCCAGCAGCCAAATACGACTAGCGGGAGACCACGAGCAGTACTTC. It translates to CASSQIRLAGDHEQYF.

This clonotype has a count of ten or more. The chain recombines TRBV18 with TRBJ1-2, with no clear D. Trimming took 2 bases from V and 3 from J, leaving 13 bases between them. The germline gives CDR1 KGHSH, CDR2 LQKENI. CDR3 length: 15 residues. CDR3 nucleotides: TGTGCCAGCTCACCAGGAATGGGCAGCTACTATGGCTACACCTTC. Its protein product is CASSPGMGSYYGYTF.

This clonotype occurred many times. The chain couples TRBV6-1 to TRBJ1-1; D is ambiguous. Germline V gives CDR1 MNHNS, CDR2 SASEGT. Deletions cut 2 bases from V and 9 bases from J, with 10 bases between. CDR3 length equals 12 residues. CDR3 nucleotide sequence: TGTGCCAGCAGTGAATCAAAGGGCCAAGCTTTCTTT. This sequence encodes CASSESKGQAFF.